One sample yielded the 26 T cell receptor beta chains listed below, sequenced in a study of Ad26.COV2.S vaccination and SARS-CoV-2 variants. Regarding treatment: 19 received Ad26.COV2.S at low or high dose, single or two shots; several received placebo; per-sample allocation not given. Sampling was performed 63 days after the first vaccine or placebo injection. The method was immunoSEQ multiplex PCR; TCRdb's version includes in-frame clones alone and lacks a portion of them. The sample holds a few hundred thousand clones, 88% seen once. The starting material was peripheral blood, obtained in a trial of Ad26.COV2.S vaccine versus placebo. Receptors originate from a person aged 18-65 years who received the Ad26.COV2.S COVID-19 vaccine or a placebo.

The V and J genes are TRBV30 and TRBJ2-7; 9 bases match TRBD1. The trim removed 0 bases at V and 3 bases at J, leaving 6 bases unmatched. This CDR3 is 15 amino acids long. The germline V gene encodes CDR1 GTSNPN and CDR2 SVGIG (reference sequence). CDR3: CAWSVRRDRVYEQYF. The CDR3, as DNA: TGTGCCTGGAGTGTACGTCGGGACAGGGTCTACGAGCAGTACTTC.

This rearrangement joins TRBV7-2 to TRBJ2-5; TRBD2 is a possible D gene (5 bases). Trimming took off 1 base at V and 4 bases at J, with 10 bases between the two ends. There are 14 residues in the CDR3. Germline V gene lookup returns CDR1 SGHTA and CDR2 FQGNSA. The CDR3 DNA follows: TGTGCCAGCAGCTTAGGGATTGCGGGAGAGACCCAGTACTTC. Amino acid sequence: CASSLGIAGETQYF. Together with reference TRBV7-2 and TRBJ2-5, the CDR3 gives the full variable domain: GAGVSQSPSNKVTEKGKDVELRCDPISGHTALYWYRQSLGQGLEFLIYFQGNSAPDKSGLPSDRFSAERTGGSVSTLTIQRTQQEDSAVYLCASSLGIAGETQYFGPGTRLLVL.

This chain uses TRBV6-6 with TRBJ2-7; maybe TRBD1 (5 bases). The CDR3 totals 14 residues. CDR1 is MNHNY, CDR2 SVGAGI, per germline (reference sequence). V was pared by 2 bases and J by 1 base, with 9 bases between. CDR3 bases: TGTGCCAGCAGTTACACGGACACTTCCTACGAGCAGTACTTC. It is translated as CASSYTDTSYEQYF.

With respect to this clone: Different DNA sequences within this sample yield the same CDR3. The chain carries TRBV28 and TRBJ1-5; maybe TRBD1 (5 bases). The CDR3 covers 15 residues. Looked up from germline, CDR1 is MDHEN and CDR2 is SYDVKM. V dropped 7 bases and J dropped 0 bases, with 13 bases sitting between them. The CDR3 nucleotides are TGTGCCAGCACCCTGGGGGGTTATAGCAATCAGCCCCAGCATTTT. Its translation: CASTLGGYSNQPQHF.

The V call is TRBV6-5, the J call TRBJ1-5; D call uncertain. V dropped 7 bases and J dropped 4 bases, with 11 bases sitting between them. This CDR3 region has 13 residues. Germline-derived CDR1 and CDR2 are MNHEY and SVGAGI. The DNA for the CDR3 is TGTGCCAGCACCCTCCGGCCTAATCAGCCCCAGCATTTT. This gives the protein CASTLRPNQPQHF.

CDR3 residues: CASSYGTGWEEKLFF. In nucleotides, the CDR3 is TGTGCCAGCAGCTACGGGACAGGGTGGGAGGAAAAACTGTTTTTT. The chain links TRBV7-2 to TRBJ1-4, with 9 bases lining up with TRBD1. Trimming cost V 4 bases and J 8 bases; bases outside gene matches: 8. The CDR3 has 15 amino acids. CDR1 is SGHTA, CDR2 FQGNSA, per germline.

The genes are TRBV5-4 and TRBJ2-5; TRBD1 is a possible D gene (7 bases). CDR1 and CDR2 from the germline V gene are SGHNT and YYREEE (reference sequence). V was pared by 1 base and J by 0 bases, with 10 bases between. The CDR3 sequence is 15 residues long. CDR3 sequence: CASSLPGGYQETQYF. In nucleotides, the CDR3 is TGTGCCAGCAGCTTGCCAGGGGGGTACCAAGAGACCCAGTACTTC.

The V call is TRBV27, the J call TRBJ2-6, with D tentatively TRBD2 (6 bases). This CDR3 region has 16 residues. Germline V gene lookup returns CDR1 MNHEY and CDR2 SMNVEV (reference sequence). V was pared by 1 base and J by 2 bases, with 9 bases between. CDR3 region: CASSLWRGAGANVLTF. The CDR3 DNA reads as TGTGCCAGCAGTTTATGGAGGGGAGCTGGGGCCAACGTCCTGACTTTC.

This rearrangement joins TRBV6-5 to TRBJ2-5; 11 bases match TRBD2. The CDR3 totals 15 residues. Germline CDR1 is MNHEY and CDR2 is SVGAGI. V gave up 3 bases and J gave up 4 bases; unmatched junction bases: 4. The CDR3 sequence is CASSYSSGGLETQYF. The CDR3 DNA reads as TGTGCCAGCAGTTATTCTAGCGGGGGGTTAGAGACCCAGTACTTC.

The rearrangement joins TRBV3-1 (or the pseudogene TRBV3-2) to TRBJ2-3, with TRBD1 matching 10 bases. The CDR3 length is 14 residues. V gave up 3 bases and J gave up 4 bases; unmatched junction bases: 1. CDR1 is LGHDT, CDR2 YNNKEL, per germline (reference sequence). CDR3 in amino acids: CASSQGTGADTQYF. The CDR3 nucleotides read TGTGCCAGCAGCCAGGGGACAGGGGCAGATACGCAGTATTTT.

On this clone: Within the sample, other DNA sequences also encode this same CDR3. The gene calls are TRBV9 and TRBJ2-3; no clear D. V was pared by 0 bases and J by 0 bases, with 2 bases between. The CDR3 has 13 residues. Germline CDR1 SGDLS, CDR2 YYNGEE. Here the CDR3 reads CASSVGSTDTQYF. In DNA form, the CDR3 reads TGTGCCAGCAGCGTAGGAAGCACAGATACGCAGTATTTT.

The chain uses TRBV11-2 and TRBJ2-7; 9 bases fit TRBD1. The CDR3 is made up of 15 amino acids. After removal of 1 base from V and 4 bases from J, the junction contained 5 bases not matched to a gene. Germline assignment: CDR1 SGHAT and CDR2 FQNNGV. The CDR3 DNA is TGTGCCAGCAGCTTAGCCGCGGACAGGGGATACGAGCAGTACTTC. Translation: CASSLAADRGYEQYF.

The chain couples TRBV19 to TRBJ2-3; D unresolved. Trimming left V 3 bases short and J 2 bases short, with 12 bases between. The CDR3 runs to 15 residues. Germline assignment: CDR1 LNHDA and CDR2 SQIVND (reference sequence). The CDR3 nucleotides are TGTGCCAGTAGTATTTCCGTCAGATACACAGATACGCAGTATTTT. Its protein product is CASSISVRYTDTQYF.

The chain joins TRBV2 to TRBJ2-5; no reliable D call. Trimming removed 6 bases at V and 2 bases at J, with 13 bases between. The CDR3 contains 14 residues. Germline lookup yields CDR1 SNHLY and CDR2 FYNNEI. This CDR3 reads CASRGPWKQETQYF. The DNA for the CDR3 is TGTGCCAGCAGGGGCCCCTGGAAGCAAGAGACCCAGTACTTC.

The J gene is TRBJ1-2, the V gene TRBV7-8; TRBD1 might be the D (5 bases). Germline V gives CDR1 SGHVS, CDR2 FQNEAQ. This CDR3 is 15 amino acids long. Trimming removed 2 bases at V and 8 bases at J, with 18 bases between. Here the CDR3 reads CASSLMSGQGGGYTF. The CDR3 nucleotides read TGTGCCAGCAGCTTAATGTCGGGCCAGGGAGGAGGCTACACCTTC.

The rearrangement links TRBV7-3 to TRBJ2-7; TRBD1 might be the D (5 bases). The CDR3 contains 15 residues. Trimming removed 7 bases at V and 4 bases at J, with 20 bases between. CDR1 and CDR2 (germline): SGHTA, FQGTGA. CDR3: CASNAPHPGMYEQYF. The CDR3 coding sequence is TGTGCCAGCAACGCCCCTCATCCAGGGATGTACGAGCAGTACTTC.

This clone was counted once. V is TRBV4-1 and J is TRBJ2-3, with 14 bases aligning to TRBD2. Germline loops: CDR1 MGHRA, CDR2 YSYEKL. The J segment lost 6 bases and the V segment lost 3 bases, leaving 2 bases of the junction unmatched. The CDR3 extends over 15 amino acids. The CDR3 region is CASSQGLAGVDTQYF. CDR3 nucleotide sequence: TGCGCCAGCAGCCAGGGACTAGCGGGGGTCGATACGCAGTATTTT.

This chain links TRBV5-1 with TRBJ2-5, with 12 bases aligning to TRBD2. Per germline, CDR1 SGHRS and CDR2 YFSETQ. This CDR3 is 16 amino acids long. V dropped 1 base and J dropped 5; count of bases not matched to a gene: 6. CDR3 sequence (DNA): TGCGCCAGCAGCTTGTACTCTAGCGGGGGGGTGGAGACCCAGTACTTC. Translation gives CASSLYSSGGVETQYF.

The chain is built from TRBV19 and TRBJ1-6; weak D call: TRBD1 (5 bases). The CDR3 length is 16 residues. V was cut by 2 bases and J by 0 bases, with 8 bases left in between. The germline V gene has CDR1 LNHDA and CDR2 SQIVND (reference sequence). For the CDR3, the DNA is TGTGCCAGTAGTATACAGGGAAGCTCCTATAATTCACCCCTCCACTTT. This gives the protein CASSIQGSSYNSPLHF. The variable domain in full, completed from reference TRBV19 and TRBJ1-6, reads DGGITQSPKYLFRKEGQNVTLSCEQNLNHDAMYWYRQDPGQGLRLIYYSQIVNDFQKGDIAEGYSVSREKKESFPLTVTSAQKNPTAFYLCASSIQGSSYNSPLHFGNGTRLTVT.

This chain links TRBV7-8 with TRBJ2-5; 9 bases fit TRBD1. The CDR3 has 15 residues. Per germline, CDR1 SGHVS and CDR2 FQNEAQ. The J segment lost 8 bases and the V segment lost 4 bases, leaving 11 bases of the junction unmatched. CDR3 amino acids: CASSSTPGQGSTQYF. In DNA form, the CDR3 reads TGTGCCAGCAGCTCCACCCCGGGACAGGGCTCTACCCAGTACTTC.

The chain carries TRBV6-5 and TRBJ2-5; 8 bases are shared with TRBD2. The CDR3 extends over 12 amino acids. J lost 6 bases, V lost 7 bases, and 4 bases had no gene match. CDR1 and CDR2 from the germline V gene are MNHEY and SVGAGI. DNA for the CDR3: TGTGCCAGCATCGGGGGGGCAAAGACCCAGTACTTC. It encodes CASIGGAKTQYF.

This chain uses TRBV28 with TRBJ2-7, with TRBD2 as a possible D gene (5 bases). The CDR3 is made up of 13 amino acids. The ends were cut back, 4 bases at V and 9 bases at J, with 16 bases in the middle. Per the germline V gene, CDR1 is MDHEN and CDR2 is SYDVKM. CDR3 coding DNA: TGTGCCAGCAGTTCGGTCCTATTGGGGAGGCAGTACTTC. This translates into CASSSVLLGRQYF.

The chain uses TRBV5-4 and TRBJ2-3; TRBD2 matches 8 bases. CDR1 and CDR2 from the germline V gene are SGHNT and YYREEE (reference sequence). Trimming cost V 2 bases and J 5 bases; bases outside gene matches: 7. The CDR3 extends over 15 amino acids. This chain's CDR3 is CASSLSASGRDTQYF. The DNA for the CDR3 is TGTGCCAGCAGCTTATCGGCAAGCGGGAGAGATACGCAGTATTTT. The whole variable domain, remainder taken from reference TRBV5-4 and TRBJ2-3, is ETGVTQSPTHLIKTRGQQVTLRCSSQSGHNTVSWYQQALGQGPQFIFQYYREEENGRGNFPPRFSGLQFPNYSSELNVNALELDDSALYLCASSLSASGRDTQYFGPGTRLTVL.

The chain joins TRBV5-1 to TRBJ2-5, with 9 bases that match TRBD1. Germline V lookup: CDR1 SGHRS, CDR2 YFSETQ. CDR3 length: 16 amino acids. With V trimmed by 4 bases and J by 2 bases, 9 bases remained unmatched. DNA of the CDR3: TGCGCCAGCAGCCGTACAGGGGGCGATGAGCAAGAGACCCAGTACTTC. It codes for CASSRTGGDEQETQYF.

The chain has TRBV9 and TRBJ1-4; D might be TRBD1 (6 bases). The V gene lost 1 base and the J gene lost 3 bases, with 10 bases spanning the gap. CDR1 and CDR2 from the germline V gene are SGDLS and YYNGEE. The CDR3 has 15 amino acids. The CDR3 nucleotides read TGTGCCAGCAGCGTACTGGGGGCGGCTAATGAAAAACTGTTTTTT. It translates to CASSVLGAANEKLFF.

The rearrangement uses TRBV7-9 and TRBJ1-1; no clear D. Per the germline V gene, CDR1 is SEHNR and CDR2 is FQNEAQ (reference sequence). Trimming took 4 bases from V and 2 from J, leaving 17 bases between them. The CDR3 loop spans 16 amino acids. The CDR3 DNA reads as TGTGCCAGCAGCTCCCCCCGTACAGAAGCTAACACTGAAGCTTTCTTT. Amino acid sequence: CASSSPRTEANTEAFF.